This T cell receptor beta chain was documented in a study of blood T cell repertoires in COVID-19. Produced via immunoSEQ multiplex PCR; TCRdb's table is partial and in-frame only. This sample carries a few hundred thousand clones, 85% of them seen once, and the ten largest clones take around 3.4%. This CDR3 region has 17 residues. The germline V gene encodes CDR1 SGHRS and CDR2 YFSETQ. Trimming took 0 bases from V and 6 from J, leaving 22 bases between them. The source of this sequence is a woman aged 18 to 35 with acute or convalescent COVID-19. This chain links TRBV5-1 with TRBJ2-7; D may be TRBD1 (6 bases). Sequencing was done on a sample of peripheral blood. CDR3 DNA sequence: TGCGCCAGCAGCTTGGTTGGGGGCGGAAGTGCTACTCGCGAGCAGTACTTC. Translation: CASSLVGGGSATREQYF.